The entry below describes one TCR beta chain. The antigen it recognizes is unknown. Base qualities are not provided; no much larger clone lies one nucleotide away. Library method: the immunoSEQ multiplex PCR assay. Rearranged TCR beta chain sequences were amplified using the hsTCRB Kit according to the manufacturer's protocol. Sequencing of TCRB libraries was carried out on an Illumina MiSeq. In the paper's pipeline: The kit vendor's proprietary platform handled demultiplexing, trimming and gene mapping. Entries here come from immuneACCESS through TCRdb and include only in-frame sequences with V and J called. Some clones fail to appear in such tables; in the studies checked, an unresolved V gene covers under half of the shortfall, and the cause of the remainder is unknown. Clonal size and the V and J genes are those of that table, whereas D and trimming came from the DNA. In this sample the table shows over 55,000 clones, roughly 81% of which occur a single time. Roughly 8.4% of the sample is in the top ten clones.

The data derive from a study of a mutant IDH1 vaccine in newly diagnosed glioma (dated by TCRdb to the early 2020s). Regarding the complete study: Patients received eight vaccinations in weeks 1, 3, 5, 7, 11, 15, 19 and 23, corresponding to visits V03 through V10. Vaccination began 4-6 weeks after radiotherapy alone, or alongside temozolomide cycles in the chemotherapy-containing groups. Of the 32 patients who were treated, approximately 60% were male and 37.5% were female, and the mean age was about 37 years. Prior to enrollment, standard therapy consisting of radiotherapy alone, temozolomide alone, or radiochemotherapy with temozolomide had been administered to patients, with the combination being received by most patients. Peripheral blood was collected at six visits: V03 (baseline), V05, V07, V10, V12 and V13. For exploratory analyses, longitudinal TCRB deep sequencing was carried out in 25 treated patients wherever samples were available. Results the study describes overall, beyond this receptor: Immune responses induced by the vaccine were seen in about 93% of patients across multiple MHC alleles. The authors noted that analyses of patient blood samples could not be reproduced because of sample limitations. Availability determined which PBMC samples were chosen for TCRB deep sequencing. No apparent relationship was observed between pseudoprogression and alterations in the top peripheral T cell clonotypes detected by TCRB sequencing.

The time point label, read with the paper, signifies: week 23, last vaccination. Every vaccine dose consisted of 300 ug of a 20-mer mutant IDH1 peptide in Montanide, administered subcutaneously together with topical imiquimod. Donors had newly diagnosed WHO grade 3 or 4 IDH1-mutant astrocytomas with loss of nuclear ATRX. The samples were drawn from NOA16, a multicentre, single-arm, open-label phase I trial in Germany that tested a mutant IDH1 peptide vaccine in humans for the first time. Genomic DNA for TCRB sequencing was extracted from EDTA blood using the DNeasy Blood and Tissue Kit. From the cysteine up to the phenylalanine, the CDR3 has a length of 12 residues. The CDR3 DNA has 36 bases and is translated from base 1. CDR1 and CDR2, per the germline V gene, are MDHEN and SYDVKM. V is cut by 7 bases and J by 13 bases, and the space between the germline ends is 14 bases.

This TCR came from a woman aged 40 to 50 with glioma. Some clones in this sample may be carry-over from other donors' samples. The chain joins TRBV28 to TRBJ1-6; no D gene call is confident. This material consisted of PBMCs, taken from a glioma patient whose treatment included an IDH1 peptide vaccine. The CDR3 sequence is CASNSGPSPLHF. The DNA sequence reads TGTGCCAGCAATTCTGGGCCTTCGCCCCTCCACTTT.